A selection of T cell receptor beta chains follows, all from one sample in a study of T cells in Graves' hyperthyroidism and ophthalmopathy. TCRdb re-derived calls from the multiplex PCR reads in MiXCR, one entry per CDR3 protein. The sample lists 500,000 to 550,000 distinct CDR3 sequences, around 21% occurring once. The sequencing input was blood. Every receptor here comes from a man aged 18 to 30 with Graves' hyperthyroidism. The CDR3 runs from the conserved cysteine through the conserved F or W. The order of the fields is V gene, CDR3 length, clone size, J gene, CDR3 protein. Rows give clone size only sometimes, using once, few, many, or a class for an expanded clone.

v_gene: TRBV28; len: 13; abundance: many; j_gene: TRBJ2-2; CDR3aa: CASSSQGYGELFF
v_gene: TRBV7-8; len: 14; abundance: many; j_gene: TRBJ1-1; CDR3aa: CASSPGDGNTEAFF
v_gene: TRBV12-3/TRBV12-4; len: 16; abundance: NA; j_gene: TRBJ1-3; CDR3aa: CASSWGDKTSGNTIYF
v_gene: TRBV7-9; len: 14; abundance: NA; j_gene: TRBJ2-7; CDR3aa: CASSLVDRRYEQYF
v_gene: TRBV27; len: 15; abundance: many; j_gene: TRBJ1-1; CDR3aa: CASSKGQGANTEAFF
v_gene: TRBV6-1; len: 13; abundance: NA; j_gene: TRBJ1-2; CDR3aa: CASGDNGIYGYTF
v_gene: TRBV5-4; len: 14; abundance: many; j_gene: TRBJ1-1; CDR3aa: CASSPDRLNTEAFF
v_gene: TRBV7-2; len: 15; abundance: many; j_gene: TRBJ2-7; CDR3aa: CASSRGGTGPYEQYF
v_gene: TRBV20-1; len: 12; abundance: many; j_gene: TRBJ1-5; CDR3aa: CSAREYNQPQHF
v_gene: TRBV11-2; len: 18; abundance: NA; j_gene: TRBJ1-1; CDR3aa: CASSQGSGGFRENTEAFF
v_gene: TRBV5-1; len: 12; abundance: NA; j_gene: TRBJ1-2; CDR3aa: CASSSGRDGYTF
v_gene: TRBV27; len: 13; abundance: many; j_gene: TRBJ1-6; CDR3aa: CASSLQVNSPLHF
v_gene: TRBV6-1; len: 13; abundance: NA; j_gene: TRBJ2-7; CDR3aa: CASSQDSYYEQYF
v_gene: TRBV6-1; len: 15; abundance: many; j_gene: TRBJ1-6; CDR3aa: CASSPTGGGGSPLHF
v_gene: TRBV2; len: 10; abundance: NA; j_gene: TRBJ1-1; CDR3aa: CANRGTEAFF
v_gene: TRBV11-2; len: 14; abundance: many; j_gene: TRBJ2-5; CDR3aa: CASSPGTWGETQYF
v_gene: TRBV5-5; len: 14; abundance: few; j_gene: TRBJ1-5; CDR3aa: CASSLDGINQPQHF
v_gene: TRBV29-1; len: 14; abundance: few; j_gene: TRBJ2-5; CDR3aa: CSVLGERREETQYF
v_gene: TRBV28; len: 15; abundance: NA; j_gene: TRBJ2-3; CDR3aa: CASSLGPGPTDTQYF
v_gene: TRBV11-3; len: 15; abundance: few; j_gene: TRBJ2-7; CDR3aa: CASSLGQLPYYDQYF
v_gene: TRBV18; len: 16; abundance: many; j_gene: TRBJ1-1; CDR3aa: CASSPPWGTYNTEAFF
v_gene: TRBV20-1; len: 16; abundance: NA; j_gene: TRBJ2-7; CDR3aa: CSARDIKGGSSYEQYF
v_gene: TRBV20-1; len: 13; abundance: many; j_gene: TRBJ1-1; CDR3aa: CSARPVPRTEAFF
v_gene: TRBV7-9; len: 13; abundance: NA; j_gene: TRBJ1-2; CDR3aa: CASTSSGAGGYTF
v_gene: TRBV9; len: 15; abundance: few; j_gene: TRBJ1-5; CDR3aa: CASSVEGGSDQPQHF
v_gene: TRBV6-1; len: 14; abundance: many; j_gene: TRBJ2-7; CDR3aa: CASSLSGTLYEQYF
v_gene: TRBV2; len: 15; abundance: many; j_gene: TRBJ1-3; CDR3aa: CASSEQTVSGNTIYF
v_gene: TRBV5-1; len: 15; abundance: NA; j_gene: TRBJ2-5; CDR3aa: CASSPAGTGEETQYF
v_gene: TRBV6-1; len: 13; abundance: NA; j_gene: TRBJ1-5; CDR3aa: CASKTASNQPQHF
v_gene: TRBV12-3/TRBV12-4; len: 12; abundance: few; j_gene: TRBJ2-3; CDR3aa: CASSPPSHTQYF
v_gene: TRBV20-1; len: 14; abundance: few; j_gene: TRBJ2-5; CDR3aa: CSARRTFAQETQHF
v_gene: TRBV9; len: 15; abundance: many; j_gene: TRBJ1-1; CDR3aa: CASSVGHRMNTEAFF
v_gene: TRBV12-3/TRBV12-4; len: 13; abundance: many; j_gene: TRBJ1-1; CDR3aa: CASSLFVNTEAFF
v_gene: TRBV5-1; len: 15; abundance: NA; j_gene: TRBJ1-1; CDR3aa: CASSWTTGANTEAFF
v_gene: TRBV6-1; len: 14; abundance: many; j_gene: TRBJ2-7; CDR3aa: CASSPNPRGHEQYF
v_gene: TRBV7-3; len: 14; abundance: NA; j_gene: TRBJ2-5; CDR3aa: CASSLMGAGETQYF
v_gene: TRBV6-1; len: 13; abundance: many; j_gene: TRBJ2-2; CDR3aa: CASKSGAGGELFF
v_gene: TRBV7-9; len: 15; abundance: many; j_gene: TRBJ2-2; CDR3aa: CASSLTGPNTGELFF
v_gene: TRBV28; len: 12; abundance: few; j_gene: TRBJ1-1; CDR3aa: CASSFLSTEAFF
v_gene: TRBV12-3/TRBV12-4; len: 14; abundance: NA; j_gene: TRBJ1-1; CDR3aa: CASSFWDPDLVAFF
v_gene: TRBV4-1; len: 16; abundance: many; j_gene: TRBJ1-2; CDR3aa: CASSQGLAARNYGYTF
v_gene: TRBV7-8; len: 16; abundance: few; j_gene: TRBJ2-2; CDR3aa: CASGTSVNANTGELFF
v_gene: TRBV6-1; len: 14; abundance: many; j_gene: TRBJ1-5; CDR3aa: CASSDQGGGQPQHF
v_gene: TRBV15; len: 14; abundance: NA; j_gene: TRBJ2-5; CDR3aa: CATSRATGGETQYF
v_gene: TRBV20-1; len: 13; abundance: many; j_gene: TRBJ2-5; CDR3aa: CSAPSGQAETQYF
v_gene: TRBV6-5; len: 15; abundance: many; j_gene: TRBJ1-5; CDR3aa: CASSYSGGSNQPQHF
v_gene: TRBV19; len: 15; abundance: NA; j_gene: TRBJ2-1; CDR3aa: CASSILAGGLNEQFF
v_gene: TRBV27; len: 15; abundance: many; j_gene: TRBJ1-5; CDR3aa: CASSFFAGGNQPQHF
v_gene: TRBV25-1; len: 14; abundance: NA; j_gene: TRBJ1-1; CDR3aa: CASSEYGDNTEAFF
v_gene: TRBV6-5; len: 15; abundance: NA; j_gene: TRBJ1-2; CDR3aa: CASSFNTGMPYGYTF
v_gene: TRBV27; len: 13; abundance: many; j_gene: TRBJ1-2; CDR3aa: CASSFGPSYGYTF
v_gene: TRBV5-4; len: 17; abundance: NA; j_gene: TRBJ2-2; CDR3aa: CASSYGGVRPNTGELFF
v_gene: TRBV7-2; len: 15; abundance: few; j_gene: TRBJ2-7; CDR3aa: CASGKTASGGYEQYF
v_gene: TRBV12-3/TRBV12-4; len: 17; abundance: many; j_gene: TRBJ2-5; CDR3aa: CASSLNTGEGWQETQYF